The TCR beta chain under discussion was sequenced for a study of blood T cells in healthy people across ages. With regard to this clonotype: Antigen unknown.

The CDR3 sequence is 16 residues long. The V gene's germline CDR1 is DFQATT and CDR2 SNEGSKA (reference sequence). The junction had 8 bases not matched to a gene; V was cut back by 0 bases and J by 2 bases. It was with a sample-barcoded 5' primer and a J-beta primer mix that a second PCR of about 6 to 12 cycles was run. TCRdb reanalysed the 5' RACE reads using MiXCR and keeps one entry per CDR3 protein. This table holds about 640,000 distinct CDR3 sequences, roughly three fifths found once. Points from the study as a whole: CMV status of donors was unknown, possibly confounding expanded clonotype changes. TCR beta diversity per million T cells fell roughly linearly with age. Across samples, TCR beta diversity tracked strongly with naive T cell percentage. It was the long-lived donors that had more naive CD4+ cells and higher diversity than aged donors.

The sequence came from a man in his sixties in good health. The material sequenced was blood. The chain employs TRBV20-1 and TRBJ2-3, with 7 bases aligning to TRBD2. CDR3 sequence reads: CSARDRRLAATDTQYF. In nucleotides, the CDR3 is TGCAGTGCTAGAGATCGGCGGCTAGCGGCCACAGATACGCAGTATTTT.